These T cell receptor beta chains were read from a single sample in a study of identical twins. TCRdb itself ran the 5' RACE reads through MiXCR, one entry per CDR3 protein. The sample consists of around 240,000 distinct CDR3 sequences, more than 9% of them appearing once. Specimen: memory T cells sorted from blood. The receptors were sampled from a man aged 50-60 years in good health. Both conserved end residues are part of each CDR3.

v_call: TRBV7-2; cdr3_aa: CASSRGSGANVLTF
v_call: TRBV3-1; cdr3_aa: CASSQDLTGGFTEAFF
v_call: TRBV6-5; cdr3_aa: CASSYTSGAWETQYF
v_call: TRBV20-1; cdr3_aa: CSASDVGGPSYEQYF
v_call: TRBV11-2; cdr3_aa: CASSLDIWAYNEQFF
v_call: TRBV12-3/TRBV12-4; cdr3_aa: CASSLTTGYDEQFF
v_call: TRBV5-6; cdr3_aa: CASSEMGGGNTIYF
v_call: TRBV7-2; cdr3_aa: CASSLQPQKTYEQYF
v_call: TRBV24-1; cdr3_aa: CATSDPARITGELFF
v_call: TRBV11-1; cdr3_aa: CASTRSGRDFSEQFF